This TCR beta chain was captured in a study of blood T cell repertoires in COVID-19. Whole-study context: Samples taken during acute and convalescent COVID-19 were collected in the United States, Italy and Spain. PBMCs, B-cell-depleted T cells, or T cells were the source of the cDNA or gDNA that made up the material.

Original processing methods: Scientists estimated how many nucleated cells there were by amplifying reference gene primers. Clones were read by immunoSEQ multiplex PCR, and TCRdb kept only the in-frame ones, dropping some. The DNA was the basis for D and trimming; V, J and clone size are from that table. The table has fewer than 60,000 clones, 85% to 90% seen once. The V gene's germline CDR1 is SGHKS and CDR2 YYEKEE (reference sequence). The CDR3 is made up of 14 amino acids. Unmatched junction bases numbered 9, after V lost 5 bases and J lost 8 bases. Material: peripheral blood. The TCR comes from a man aged 55 to 69 with acute or convalescent COVID-19. V usage is TRBV5-5 and J usage is TRBJ1-4; 7 bases fit TRBD1. CDR3 residues: CASSQRQGGEKLFF. CDR3 bases: TGTGCCAGCAGTCAGCGACAGGGAGGCGAAAAACTGTTTTTT.